This record looks at one TCR beta chain sequence and its context. Its antigen remains unidentified. Using a J-beta primer mix together with a sample-barcoded 5' primer, a second PCR was run for roughly 7 to 12 cycles. Each of the cDNA molecules was tagged by a template-switch adaptor with 12 random nucleotides. TCRdb reanalysed the 5' RACE reads using MiXCR and keeps one entry per CDR3 protein. Of fewer than 1,000,000 distinct CDR3 sequences listed, 40% to 50% were seen once; the top ten hold around 18%. This CDR3 is built from 16 residues. V shed 0 bases and J shed 1 base, with 10 bases lying between them. Germline lookup yields CDR1 ENHRY and CDR2 SYGVKD. The sample originates from a study of blood T cells in healthy people across ages. Study-level points and caveats: Greater diversity and more naive CD4+ cells were seen in long-lived donors than in aged donors. TCR beta diversity was tightly associated with the proportion of naive T cells. PBMC samples, being unsorted, prevented any conclusive comparison of naive and antigen-experienced cells.

This sequence was found in a man between 60 and 75 years old in good health. The chain is built from TRBV10-3 and TRBJ2-1, with D hard to call. Sequencing was performed on blood. CDR3 sequence (DNA): TGTGCCATCAGTGAGTCCCTGGTGGGGTCCTACAATGAGCAGTTCTTC. It yields the protein CAISESLVGSYNEQFF.